What follows are 21 T cell receptor beta chains derived from one specimen sequenced in a study of T cells in Graves' hyperthyroidism and ophthalmopathy. RNA transcripts served as the template for amplifying TCR beta CDR3 regions. Initially, a first-round RT-PCR of the TCR CDR3 employed the HTBI primer set. TCRdb recomputed calls from the multiplex PCR reads with MiXCR, one row per CDR3 protein. Of about 590,000 distinct CDR3 sequences listed, 15% to 17% are singletons. The specimen sequenced was blood. Source of these receptors: a woman aged 25 to 39 with Graves' hyperthyroidism.

The chain recombines TRBV12-3 or TRBV12-4 with TRBJ2-2; 8 bases align to TRBD1. The CDR3 runs to 14 residues. After removal of 3 bases from V and 9 bases from J, the junction contained 6 bases not matched to a gene. Here the CDR3 DNA reads TGTGCCAGCAGTTTGCTCAGGGGGCCCCGGGAGCTGTTTTTT. As protein: CASSLLRGPRELFF.

This clonotype has more than one count but fewer than ten. The rearrangement links TRBV6-5 to TRBJ2-7; possibly TRBD1 for D (5 bases). The germline V gene has CDR1 MNHEY and CDR2 SVGAGI. The CDR3 runs 14 residues. V was trimmed by 2 bases and J by 2 bases, leaving 10 bases between them. The CDR3 nucleotides are TGTGCCAGCAGTTACAGGGGTACAGCCTACGAGCAGTACTTC. It codes for CASSYRGTAYEQYF.

This clonotype was detected only a few times. This chain connects TRBV20-1 to TRBJ2-7; the match to TRBD2 covers 7 bases. V was pared by 1 base and J by 4 bases, with 13 bases of the junction left unmatched. Per the germline V gene, CDR1 is DFQATT and CDR2 is SNEGSKA (reference sequence). The length of the CDR3 is 16 residues. In DNA form, the CDR3 reads TGCAGTGCTAGAGGCGGGGTGGGAGGGCGGTCATACGAGCAGTACTTC. Its translation is CSARGGVGGRSYEQYF.

This clonotype was seen only a few times. This chain joins TRBV7-2 and TRBJ2-2, with unresolved D. Trimming cost V 6 bases and J 0 bases, with 8 bases left between them. Germline V gives CDR1 SGHTA, CDR2 FQGNSA. There are 14 residues in the CDR3. CDR3 nucleotide sequence: TGTGCCAGCAGATCTACTACGAACACCGGGGAGCTGTTTTTT. The encoded protein is CASRSTTNTGELFF.

Concerning this clonotype itself: One end of the junction is discordant with germline, which a read error may explain. This chain links TRBV7-8 with TRBJ2-7; TRBD2 agrees at 15 bases. This CDR3 comprises 17 residues. In germline, CDR1 is SGHVS, CDR2 FQNEAQ. The CDR3 region is CASGLGTSGRFGYEQYF. The CDR3 nucleotides are TGTGCCAGCGGCTTAGGGACTAGCGGGAGGTTTGGCTACGAGCAGTACTTC.

In this sample, this clonotype turned up many times. The chain employs TRBV5-1 and TRBJ1-2; D uncertain. There are 13 residues in the CDR3. From germline, CDR1 is SGHRS and CDR2 YFSETQ. V lost 6 bases and J lost 3, with 12 bases in between. The chain's CDR3 is CASKSQTDYGYTF. CDR3 DNA: TGCGCCAGCAAGTCTCAAACGGACTATGGCTACACCTTC.

This clonotype was detected ten times or more. V gene TRBV15 combines with J gene TRBJ1-1, with a weak D call TRBD1 (5 bases). The germline gives CDR1 LNHNV, CDR2 YYDKDF (reference sequence). V lost 0 bases and J 5 bases, leaving 19 bases between the germline ends. The CDR3 contains 17 residues. CDR3 in amino acids: CATSRDSAGFLRTEAFF. DNA of the CDR3: TGTGCCACCAGCAGAGATTCGGCAGGGTTCCTTCGTACTGAAGCTTTCTTT.

This chain uses TRBV20-1 with TRBJ2-7; D not certain. This CDR3 has 19 residues. CDR1 is DFQATT, CDR2 SNEGSKA, per germline (reference sequence). V was shortened by 3 bases and J by 0 bases, with 27 bases between the two germline ends. CDR3 in amino acids: CSARSRPGRKTPGSYEQYF. The DNA for the CDR3 is TGCAGTGCTAGGTCCCGGCCAGGTAGGAAAACACCCGGCTCCTACGAGCAGTACTTC.

This clonotype was detected a few times. V usage is TRBV7-9 and J usage is TRBJ2-7; TRBD1 is a possible D gene (9 bases). The CDR3 is 18 amino acids. V was clipped by 1 base and J by 3 bases, with 22 bases between them. Germline V lookup: CDR1 SEHNR, CDR2 FQNEAQ (reference sequence). In nucleotides, the CDR3 is TGTGCCAGCAGCTTAGTAGGGACAGGGACTAGGGGCCACTACGAGCAGTACTTC. It yields the protein CASSLVGTGTRGHYEQYF.

In this sample, this clonotype turned up a few times. The chain has TRBV4-2 and TRBJ2-3, with a weak D call TRBD2 (6 bases). This CDR3 region has 14 residues. From germline, CDR1 is LGHNA and CDR2 YNFKEQ. Trimming stripped 0 bases from V and 7 bases from J, with 11 bases between. The CDR3 DNA reads as TGTGCCAGCAGCCAAGATGCTAGCGCCCATACGCAGTATTTT. This sequence encodes CASSQDASAHTQYF.

In this sample, this clonotype turned up many times. The chain links TRBV3-1 to TRBJ2-7; perhaps TRBD2 as D (5 bases). The V gene lost 0 bases and the J gene lost 1 base, with 10 bases spanning the gap. This CDR3 is built from 15 residues. Germline V lookup: CDR1 LGHDT, CDR2 YNNKEL (reference sequence). Written as DNA, the CDR3 is TGTGCCAGCAGCCAAGAAGGGCTAGCATCCTACGAGCAGTACTTC. Amino acid sequence: CASSQEGLASYEQYF.

This chain uses TRBV10-3 with TRBJ2-4; D unclear. CDR1 is ENHRY, CDR2 SYGVKD, per germline. The V end was cut by 11 bases, the J end by 5 bases, with 10 bases between. The CDR3 has 11 amino acids. The CDR3 region has the DNA TGTGCCTCCCGTGCAGAAAACATTCAGTACTTC. This encodes CASRAENIQYF.

This clonotype appeared many times. The chain couples TRBV18 to TRBJ2-7; 12 bases agree with TRBD2. The CDR3 spans 15 residues. Trimming at V came to 6 bases and at J to 2 bases, leaving 5 bases not matched to a gene. Germline CDR1 reads KGHSH; CDR2 reads LQKENI. The DNA of the CDR3 is TGTGCCAGCTCTCGGACTAGCGGGACGCCCTACGAGCAGTACTTC. This translates into CASSRTSGTPYEQYF. The complete variable domain, with remaining parts taken from reference TRBV18 and TRBJ2-7, reads NAGVMQNPRHLVRRRGQEARLRCSPMKGHSHVYWYRQLPEEGLKFMVYLQKENIIDESGMPKERFSAEFPKEGPSILRIQQVVRGDSAAYFCASSRTSGTPYEQYFGPGTRLTVT.

This clonotype was picked up a small number of times. This chain uses TRBV2 with TRBJ1-1, with 12 nucleotides matching TRBD1. CDR1 SNHLY and CDR2 FYNNEI come from the germline V gene. Germline trimming cut 6 bases from V and 4 bases from J; bases unmatched to any gene: 9. CDR3 size: 16 residues. The CDR3 loop is CASRGGQGASRTEAFF. The CDR3 DNA follows: TGTGCCAGCAGGGGGGGACAGGGGGCCTCTCGCACTGAAGCTTTCTTT.

This clonotype was observed many times. The chain carries TRBV12-3 or TRBV12-4 and TRBJ2-1, with TRBD2 as a possible D gene (6 bases). Trimming shortened V by 7 bases and J by 7 bases, and 20 bases separated the two germline ends. This CDR3 is built from 15 residues. The CDR3 here is CASTAMRRGANEQFF. CDR3 nucleotides: TGTGCCAGCACCGCTATGAGGAGGGGAGCGAATGAGCAGTTCTTC.

This clonotype has ten or more counts. The chain employs TRBV20-1 and TRBJ1-2; no clear D gene. Trimming took off 4 bases at V and 4 bases at J, with 13 bases between the two ends. Germline V gene lookup returns CDR1 DFQATT and CDR2 SNEGSKA (reference sequence). CDR3 length: 13 residues. CDR3 region: CSATNPQSYGYTF. Here the CDR3 DNA reads TGCAGTGCTACGAACCCGCAAAGCTATGGCTACACCTTC.

The chain has TRBV19 and TRBJ2-1, with D uncertain. The V end lost 5 bases, the J end lost 10 bases, and 21 bases lay between the germline ends. CDR3 length equals 15 residues. Per germline, CDR1 LNHDA and CDR2 SQIVND (reference sequence). CDR3 sequence: CASSLLPNQPHEQFF. The CDR3 DNA reads as TGTGCCAGTAGTTTACTACCCAACCAACCCCACGAGCAGTTCTTC.

This clonotype turned up a few times. V and J are TRBV24-1 and TRBJ2-3; no definite D call. The CDR3 extends over 13 amino acids. Germline CDR1 KGHDR, CDR2 SFDVKD. The V gene lost 9 bases and the J gene lost 0 bases, with 9 bases spanning the gap. The CDR3 loop is CATPDSSTDTQYF. The CDR3 DNA reads as TGTGCCACCCCGGATTCCAGCACAGATACGCAGTATTTT.

The gene calls are TRBV6-5 and TRBJ1-4; 9 nucleotides align to TRBD1. Germline CDR1 and CDR2: MNHEY and SVGAGI. V lost 2 bases, J lost 8 bases, and 12 bases stayed unmatched. The CDR3 runs to 17 residues. The CDR3: CASSYLHPGQGQEKLFF. As DNA, the CDR3 is TGTGCCAGCAGTTACCTCCATCCGGGACAGGGACAAGAAAAACTGTTTTTT.

The CDR3 loop reads CASSESASSVLTDTQYF. The CDR3, as DNA: TGCGCCAGCAGTGAGTCGGCTAGTAGCGTACTCACAGATACGCAGTATTTT. The gene calls are TRBV10-1 and TRBJ2-3, with D perhaps TRBD2 (5 bases). This CDR3 comprises 17 residues. V was clipped by 0 bases and J by 2 bases, with 15 bases between them. Germline CDR1 reads WNHNN; CDR2 reads SYGVQD (reference sequence).

This clonotype came up a few times. The chain couples TRBV4-3 to TRBJ1-5; 7 nucleotides match TRBD1. This CDR3 comprises 15 residues. Germline CDR1 is LGHNA and CDR2 is YSLEER. The ends lost 0 bases at V and 4 bases at J; junction bases unmatched: 3. The CDR3 nucleotides are TGCGCCAGCAGCCAAGATCAGGGGGGGAATCAGCCCCAGCATTTT. Translation: CASSQDQGGNQPQHF.